This T cell receptor beta chain was captured in a study of metastatic and nonmetastatic thyroid tumors. This clone has at least ten counts. Thyroid surgery took place with no prior treatment in any patient. The CDR3 is made up of 14 amino acids. The ends lost 3 bases at V and 3 bases at J; junction bases unmatched: 5. From germline, CDR1 is SGHVS and CDR2 FQNEAQ. TCRdb used MiXCR to call clones anew from the PCR reads. The repertoire consists of more than 13,000 clones, with about 29% occurring once and the leading ten covering 45% to 55%. This sequence originates from a male donor with papillary thyroid cancer or a benign thyroid nodule (not recorded which). Some clones in this sample may be carry-over from other donors' samples. The chain carries TRBV7-8 and TRBJ2-7, with 7 positions matching TRBD1. Sequenced sample: tumor tissue. The CDR3 region is CASSFRDSYYEQYF. The CDR3 DNA reads as TGTGCCAGCAGCTTCCGGGACAGCTACTACGAGCAGTACTTC.